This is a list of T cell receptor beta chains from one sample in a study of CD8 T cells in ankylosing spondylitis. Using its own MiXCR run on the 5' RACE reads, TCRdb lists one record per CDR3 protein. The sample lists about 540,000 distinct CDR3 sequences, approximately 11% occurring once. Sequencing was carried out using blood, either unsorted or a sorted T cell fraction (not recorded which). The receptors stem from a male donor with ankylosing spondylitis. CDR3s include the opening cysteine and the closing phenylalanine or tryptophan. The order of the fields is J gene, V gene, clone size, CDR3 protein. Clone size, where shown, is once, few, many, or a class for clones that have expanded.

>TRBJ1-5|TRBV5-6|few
CASSLGDRGTGQPQHF
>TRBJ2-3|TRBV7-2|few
CASSLSPIREGPDTQYF
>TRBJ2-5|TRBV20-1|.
CSARKLPVETQYF
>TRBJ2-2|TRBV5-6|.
CASGLTGPGTGELFF
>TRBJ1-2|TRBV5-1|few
CASSLVAGGLNYGYTF
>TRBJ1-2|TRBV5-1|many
CASSSNPGQGVHGYTF
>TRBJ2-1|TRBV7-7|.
CASSPMARNEQFF
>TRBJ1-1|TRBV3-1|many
CASSQGQGNTEAFF
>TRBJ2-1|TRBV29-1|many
CSADHYNNEQFF
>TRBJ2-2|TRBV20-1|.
CSARLPRSGELFF
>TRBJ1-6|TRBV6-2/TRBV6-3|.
CASSYSARDTNNSPLHF
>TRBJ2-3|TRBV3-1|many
CASSPKLAGELDTQYF
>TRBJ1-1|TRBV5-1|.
CASSLEPGQYTEAFF
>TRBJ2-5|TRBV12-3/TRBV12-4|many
CASSLWLETQYF
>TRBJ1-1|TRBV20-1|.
CSAKKDRTPPAFF
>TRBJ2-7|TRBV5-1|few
CASSEGGTAYEQYF
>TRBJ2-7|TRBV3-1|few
CASSQGTSREQYF
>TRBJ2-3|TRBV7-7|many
CASSASSDGTDTQYF
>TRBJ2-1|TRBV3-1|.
CASSQVEDEQFF
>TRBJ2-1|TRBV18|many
CASSPPGQGVLDNEQFF
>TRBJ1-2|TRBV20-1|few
CSASRGRGDGYTF
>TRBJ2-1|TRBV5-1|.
CASSLVKTSGRYNEQFF